The 25 T cell receptor beta chains given below trace back to one sample, sequenced in a study of cytomegalovirus exposure and HLA in healthy donors. The PCR employed 60 Vbeta primers together with 13 Jbeta primers. Assay: immunoSEQ multiplex PCR; the TCRdb copy retains only in-frame clones and omits some. The table lists roughly 97,000 clones, 73% of them singletons. The sequenced sample consisted of PBMCs. The receptors derive from a man aged 35-49 years in good health and CMV-seronegative.

This chain connects TRBV7-9 to TRBJ2-3; 15 bases agree with TRBD2. Germline CDR1 and CDR2: SEHNR and FQNEAQ (reference sequence). V lost 4 bases to trimming and J lost 2 bases; unmatched junction nucleotides: 4. CDR3 size: 17 residues. The chain's CDR3 is CASSSWTSGGVTDTQYF. CDR3 in DNA: TGTGCCAGCAGCTCGTGGACTAGCGGGGGGGTCACAGATACGCAGTATTTT.

Comments on this clone: Relative to the germline gene, one junction end is altered; a read error may explain this. The chain combines TRBV5-1 with TRBJ1-2; 7 bases are shared with TRBD1. Germline V gives CDR1 SGHRS, CDR2 YFSETQ. This CDR3 is 14 amino acids long. CDR3 bases: TGCGCCAGCAGCGCCAATCGACAGGGATATGGCTACGCCTTC. Protein product: CASSANRQGYGYAF.

This chain connects TRBV15 to TRBJ2-3; 8 bases map to TRBD1. The V segment lost 8 bases and the J segment 3 bases; nucleotides outside the gene matches: 4. Germline V gene sequence: CDR1 LNHNV, CDR2 YYDKDF (reference sequence). The CDR3 contains 13 residues. The CDR3 here is CATSTGETDTQYF. The CDR3 DNA sequence: TGTGCCACCTCGACAGGGGAGACAGATACGCAGTATTTT.

This clone was seen once. CDR3 DNA: TGCAGCGCCTCGCGGGGAATCTCCTACGAGCAGTACTTC. It translates to CSASRGISYEQYF. The V gene is TRBV29-1, the J gene TRBJ2-7, with D possibly being TRBD2 (6 bases). V shed 7 bases and J shed 0 bases, with 13 bases lying between them. The germline gives CDR1 SQVTM, CDR2 ANQGSEA. This CDR3 spans 13 amino acids.

The chain has TRBV5-4 and TRBJ1-4; the D gene is possibly TRBD1 (6 bases). The CDR3 runs 17 residues. V lost 0 bases, J lost 0 bases, and 12 bases lay in between. Germline CDR1 is SGHNT and CDR2 is YYREEE (reference sequence). CDR3 nucleotide sequence: TGTGCCAGCAGCTTGGGGACAGCCGGCTCAACTAATGAAAAACTGTTTTTT. Translated: CASSLGTAGSTNEKLFF.

In this sample, this clone turned up a few times. The chain employs TRBV6-4 and TRBJ2-2; the match to TRBD1 covers 8 bases. The ends lost 0 bases at V and 6 bases at J; junction bases unmatched: 0. CDR3 length equals 14 residues. CDR1 MRHNA and CDR2 SNTAGT come from the germline V gene. The CDR3 bases are TGTGCCAGCAGTGACTCGGACAGGGCCGGGGAGCTGTTTTTT. Its translation: CASSDSDRAGELFF.

The J gene is TRBJ1-1, the V gene TRBV15; D is undetermined. The V end was cut by 0 bases, the J end by 5 bases, with 16 bases between. This CDR3 has 16 residues. In germline, CDR1 is LNHNV, CDR2 YYDKDF (reference sequence). CDR3 nucleotide sequence: TGTGCCACCAGCAGAGACGGTCATGGAGCGAGTACTGAAGCTTTCTTT. It specifies CATSRDGHGASTEAFF. Full variable domain (missing parts from reference TRBV15 and TRBJ1-1): DAMVIQNPRYQVTQFGKPVTLSCSQTLNHNVMYWYQQKSSQAPKLLFHYYDKDFNNEADTPDNFQSRRPNTSFCFLDIRSPGLGDTAMYLCATSRDGHGASTEAFFGQGTRLTVV.

This rearrangement joins TRBV7-9 to TRBJ1-5, with D perhaps matching TRBD1 (6 bases). The CDR3 has 14 residues. Per the germline V gene, CDR1 is SEHNR and CDR2 is FQNEAQ (reference sequence). Trimming stripped 5 bases from V and 4 bases from J, with 12 bases between. The DNA for the CDR3 is TGTGCCAGCAGCAACCAGGGGCGGAATCAGCCCCAGCATTTT. Its protein is CASSNQGRNQPQHF.

V gene TRBV19 combines with J gene TRBJ1-2; TRBD1 aligns across 7 bases. The CDR3 spans 14 residues. V dropped 1 base and J dropped 3; count of bases not matched to a gene: 2. CDR1 is LNHDA, CDR2 SQIVND, per germline (reference sequence). CDR3 in DNA: TGTGCCAGTAGTATAGCGGACAGGTACTATGGCTACACCTTC. It codes for CASSIADRYYGYTF.

The chain employs TRBV15 and TRBJ2-5, with TRBD2 as a possible D gene (6 bases). The CDR3 is 15 amino acids. With 0 bases removed from V and 5 bases from J, the gap between germline ends came to 13 bases. Per the germline V gene, CDR1 is LNHNV and CDR2 is YYDKDF (reference sequence). The CDR3 region has the DNA TGTGCCACCAGCAGAGAGACGGGACTGTATGAGACCCAGTACTTC. Protein sequence: CATSRETGLYETQYF. Filled out from reference TRBV15 and TRBJ2-5, the complete variable domain reads DAMVIQNPRYQVTQFGKPVTLSCSQTLNHNVMYWYQQKSSQAPKLLFHYYDKDFNNEADTPDNFQSRRPNTSFCFLDIRSPGLGDTAMYLCATSRETGLYETQYFGPGTRLLVL.

The rearrangement links TRBV5-1 to TRBJ1-1; 7 bases are a match to TRBD1. Trimming cost V 4 bases and J 1 base; bases outside gene matches: 10. This CDR3 is built from 16 residues. The germline gives CDR1 SGHRS, CDR2 YFSETQ. CDR3 region: CASSRGTAASNTEAFF. The CDR3 bases are TGCGCCAGCAGCCGGGGGACAGCGGCCTCGAACACTGAAGCTTTCTTT.

In this sample, this clone turned up once. The V call is TRBV5-1, the J call TRBJ2-5; D is ambiguous. Per the germline V gene, CDR1 is SGHRS and CDR2 is YFSETQ. V was pared by 2 bases and J by 5 bases, with 7 bases between. This CDR3 contains 12 residues. DNA of the CDR3: TGCGCCAGCAGCTTCTACGGGGAGACCCAGTACTTC. Its translation: CASSFYGETQYF.

The chain employs TRBV18 and TRBJ1-1; D call uncertain. The CDR3 loop spans 13 amino acids. Germline assignment: CDR1 KGHSH and CDR2 LQKENI. V gave up 2 bases and J gave up 4 bases, with 8 bases separating them. The CDR3 sequence: CASSPEGGTEAFF. The CDR3 DNA follows: TGTGCCAGCTCACCAGAGGGTGGCACTGAAGCTTTCTTT.

The chain couples TRBV7-3 to TRBJ2-1, with 7 bases that match TRBD2. This CDR3 is built from 15 residues. Germline trimming cut 2 bases from V and 7 bases from J; bases unmatched to any gene: 8. Germline V gives CDR1 SGHTA, CDR2 FQGTGA. CDR3 residues: CASSLVRRGRNEQFF. The CDR3 nucleotides are TGTGCCAGCAGCTTAGTGAGGCGGGGGAGAAATGAGCAGTTCTTC.

The chain is built from TRBV2 and TRBJ1-3; D not certain. Trimming shortened V by 1 base and J by 4 bases, and 14 bases separated the two germline ends. Germline V lookup: CDR1 SNHLY, CDR2 FYNNEI. The CDR3 is made up of 16 amino acids. The DNA for the CDR3 is TGTGCCAGCAGTGAAGTGAGATTATTGGTGGGAAACACCATATATTTT. This encodes CASSEVRLLVGNTIYF.

The genes are TRBV7-2 and TRBJ2-7, with TRBD1 matching over 9 bases. V shed 4 bases, J shed 3 bases, and the junction held 4 bases outside the gene matches. Germline CDR1 reads SGHTA; CDR2 reads FQGNSA. There are 14 residues in the CDR3. CDR3 region: CASSSETGGYEQYF. Here the CDR3 DNA reads TGTGCCAGCAGCTCAGAGACAGGGGGCTACGAGCAGTACTTC.

This clone was counted only a few times. This is likely a read error, given that the CDR3 carries no conserved phenylalanine or tryptophan at its end. This sequence joins TRBV4-3 and TRBJ2-2, with TRBD2 matching over 9 bases. V lost 4 bases, J lost 1 base, and 7 bases stayed unmatched. Germline CDR1 and CDR2: LGHNA and YSLEER. The CDR3 consists of 17 residues. The CDR3 sequence is CASSRIAGAGNTGELFV. Here the CDR3 DNA reads TGCGCCAGCAGCCGAATAGCGGGGGCCGGGAACACCGGGGAGCTGTTTGTT.

The rearrangement joins TRBV25-1 to TRBJ1-5, with TRBD1 as a possible D gene (5 bases). Per the germline V gene, CDR1 is MGHDK and CDR2 is SYGVNS. The V gene lost 9 bases and the J gene lost 4 bases, with 22 bases spanning the gap. There are 16 residues in the CDR3. CDR3 amino acids: CARAGEGPTANQPQHF. The CDR3 DNA reads TGTGCCAGGGCTGGGGAGGGACCGACAGCAAATCAGCCCCAGCATTTT.

The rearrangement uses TRBV7-9 and TRBJ2-5; D is possibly TRBD1 (6 bases). CDR3 length: 15 amino acids. CDR1 and CDR2 from the germline V gene are SEHNR and FQNEAQ (reference sequence). With 6 bases removed from V and 5 bases from J, the gap between germline ends came to 19 bases. CDR3 nucleotide sequence: TGTGCCAGCAGTTGGGTCGGGGAAACAGGGGAGACCCAGTACTTC. Protein product: CASSWVGETGETQYF.

The genes are TRBV6-1 and TRBJ2-1, with D possibly TRBD2 on 5 matching bases. The CDR3 extends over 13 amino acids. The germline CDR1 and CDR2 sequences are MNHNS and SASEGT. The V and J ends lost 8 bases and 7 bases respectively, with 15 bases between them. CDR3 bases: TGTGCCAGCCCAGGAGGATGGGGTAATGAGCAGTTCTTC. It encodes CASPGGWGNEQFF.

This chain uses TRBV6-5 with TRBJ2-7, with 9 bases aligning to TRBD1. Germline-derived CDR1 and CDR2 are MNHEY and SVGAGI. Losses at the gene ends were 2 bases for V and 2 bases for J; bases not matched to a gene: 4. The CDR3 has 15 amino acids. This chain's CDR3 is CASSYRGQGAYEQYF. In DNA form, the CDR3 reads TGTGCCAGCAGTTACAGGGGACAGGGCGCCTACGAGCAGTACTTC.

The V call is TRBV18, the J call TRBJ1-6; D is ambiguous. The V gene lost 2 bases and the J gene lost 7 bases, with 9 bases spanning the gap. Germline V gives CDR1 KGHSH, CDR2 LQKENI. The CDR3 loop spans 14 amino acids. This chain's CDR3 is CASSPEHINSPLHF. The CDR3 DNA sequence: TGTGCCAGCTCACCAGAACATATCAATTCACCCCTCCACTTT.

The V and J genes are TRBV27 and TRBJ2-5, with 12 bases aligning to TRBD2. This CDR3 is 14 amino acids long. V lost 7 bases and J lost 5; bases outside the gene matches: 5. Germline V gives CDR1 MNHEY, CDR2 SMNVEV (reference sequence). CDR3 nucleotides: TGTGCCAGCAAGAATCTAGCGGGGGGGGAGACCCAGTACTTC. Translating it yields CASKNLAGGETQYF.

V usage is TRBV18 and J usage is TRBJ2-7; 9 nucleotides match TRBD2. V was pared by 4 bases and J by 3 bases, with 10 bases of the junction left unmatched. This CDR3 region has 16 residues. Germline CDR1 and CDR2: KGHSH and LQKENI. The CDR3 DNA reads as TGTGCCAGCTCACAGAATCAGGTAGCGGGGGTCTACGAGCAGTACTTC. This encodes CASSQNQVAGVYEQYF. Full variable domain (outside the CDR3, taken from reference TRBV18 and TRBJ2-7): NAGVMQNPRHLVRRRGQEARLRCSPMKGHSHVYWYRQLPEEGLKFMVYLQKENIIDESGMPKERFSAEFPKEGPSILRIQQVVRGDSAAYFCASSQNQVAGVYEQYFGPGTRLTVT.

This clone was observed a handful of times. The J gene is TRBJ1-5, the V gene TRBV6-6; D possibly corresponds to TRBD1 (6 bases). The CDR3 consists of 14 residues. Trimming shortened V by 2 bases and J by 3 bases, and 8 bases separated the two germline ends. The germline V gene has CDR1 MNHNY and CDR2 SVGAGI (reference sequence). The CDR3 region has the DNA TGTGCCAGCAGTTACGGACAGTACAATCAGCCCCAGCATTTT. Translation: CASSYGQYNQPQHF.